A selection of T cell receptor beta chains follows, all from one sample in a study of cytomegalovirus exposure and HLA in healthy donors. Produced via immunoSEQ multiplex PCR; TCRdb's table is partial and in-frame only. The table records some 150,000 clones, roughly 80% of them present only once. The sample consisted of PBMCs. The source is a woman aged 25 to 45 in good health and CMV-seropositive. CDR3s include the opening cysteine and the closing phenylalanine or tryptophan. Each record gives: CDR3 DNA, CDR3 protein, D gene, V gene, J gene, clone size. D genes are given only for firm matches. The size field is filled for only some rows; it gives once, few, many or a size class.

CDR3nt: TGTGCCAGCAGTGCAACTAGCGGGGGGGCCGGGGAGACCCAGTACTTC; CDR3aa: CASSATSGGAGETQYF; d_gene: TRBD2; v_gene: TRBV2; j_gene: TRBJ2-5; abundance: few
CDR3nt: TGCGCCAGCAGCCCCGGACTGGTTGGGGAGCTGTTTTTT; CDR3aa: CASSPGLVGELFF; d_gene: -; v_gene: TRBV5-1; j_gene: TRBJ2-2; abundance: few
CDR3nt: TGCGCCAGCAGCCCAAGTGGGAGGGGGACTGAAGCTTTCTTT; CDR3aa: CASSPSGRGTEAFF; d_gene: -; v_gene: TRBV5-1; j_gene: TRBJ1-1; abundance: -
CDR3nt: TGTGCCAGCAGCGTAGAAGGGGAAGCCTACAATGAGCAGTTCTTC; CDR3aa: CASSVEGEAYNEQFF; d_gene: -; v_gene: TRBV9; j_gene: TRBJ2-1; abundance: -
CDR3nt: TGTGCCAGTAGCATGGGACAGGGAGGGAGTCAGCCCCAGCATTTT; CDR3aa: CASSMGQGGSQPQHF; d_gene: TRBD1; v_gene: TRBV19; j_gene: TRBJ1-5; abundance: -
CDR3nt: TGCGCCAGCGACCTATCGGACAGGGCAACAGATACGCAGTATTTT; CDR3aa: CASDLSDRATDTQYF; d_gene: TRBD1; v_gene: TRBV5-1; j_gene: TRBJ2-3; abundance: -
CDR3nt: TGTGCCTGGAGTAGGAGCTCCTATAATTCACCCCTCCACTTT; CDR3aa: CAWSRSSYNSPLHF; d_gene: -; v_gene: TRBV30; j_gene: TRBJ1-6; abundance: -
CDR3nt: TGCGCCAGCAGCCAAGATAGGACGGGGGATAGGGGCTACACCTTC; CDR3aa: CASSQDRTGDRGYTF; d_gene: -; v_gene: TRBV4-1; j_gene: TRBJ1-2; abundance: -
CDR3nt: TGTGCCAGAGGTCAGAGGGGCAACAGGGGCACCGGGGAGCTGTTTTTT; CDR3aa: CARGQRGNRGTGELFF; d_gene: TRBD1; v_gene: TRBV7-9; j_gene: TRBJ2-2; abundance: -
CDR3nt: TGTGCCAGCAGCGTTTATAGCGGGGGACCCTACAATGAGCAGTTCTTC; CDR3aa: CASSVYSGGPYNEQFF; d_gene: TRBD2; v_gene: TRBV9; j_gene: TRBJ2-1; abundance: -
CDR3nt: TGTGCCATCAGTGAACAGCTCTCCACAGATACGCAGTATTTT; CDR3aa: CAISEQLSTDTQYF; d_gene: -; v_gene: TRBV10-3; j_gene: TRBJ2-3; abundance: -
CDR3nt: TGTGCCAGCAGCAGTCGGGGTGGCAATCAGCCCCAGCATTTT; CDR3aa: CASSSRGGNQPQHF; d_gene: -; v_gene: TRBV13; j_gene: TRBJ1-5; abundance: few
CDR3nt: TGTGCCACCAGCAGAGTGGGAGTAGGGACCCAGTACTTC; CDR3aa: CATSRVGVGTQYF; d_gene: -; v_gene: TRBV15; j_gene: TRBJ2-5; abundance: -
CDR3nt: TGTGCCAGCAGCCGGGACAGGGATCAGCCCCAGCATTTT; CDR3aa: CASSRDRDQPQHF; d_gene: TRBD1; v_gene: TRBV7-2; j_gene: TRBJ1-5; abundance: -
CDR3nt: TGTGCCAGCAGTGAGGGACAGAGGAGGGACAATGAGCAGTTCTTC; CDR3aa: CASSEGQRRDNEQFF; d_gene: -; v_gene: TRBV6-1; j_gene: TRBJ2-1; abundance: -
CDR3nt: TGTGCCAGCAGCCTAGGACAGGGCTGGACTGAAGCTTTCTTT; CDR3aa: CASSLGQGWTEAFF; d_gene: TRBD1; v_gene: TRBV7-6; j_gene: TRBJ1-1; abundance: -
CDR3nt: TGCGCCAGCAGCTTTGGGGGGAGAGGCCAAGAGACCCAGTACTTC; CDR3aa: CASSFGGRGQETQYF; d_gene: -; v_gene: TRBV5-1; j_gene: TRBJ2-5; abundance: -
CDR3nt: TGTTCCAGCAGCCCCGACAGGGCCCCAGAAGCTTTCTTT; CDR3aa: CSSSPDRAPEAFF; d_gene: TRBD1; v_gene: TRBV7-9; j_gene: TRBJ1-1; abundance: -
CDR3nt: TGTGCCAGCAGCTTCAGACAGGGTGTACGGACCGGGGAGCTGTTTTTT; CDR3aa: CASSFRQGVRTGELFF; d_gene: TRBD1; v_gene: TRBV5-6; j_gene: TRBJ2-2; abundance: many
CDR3nt: TGTGCCAGCAGCTTAATGGGGGGTGAGCAGTTCTTC; CDR3aa: CASSLMGGEQFF; d_gene: -; v_gene: TRBV7-3; j_gene: TRBJ2-1; abundance: -
CDR3nt: TGTGCCAGCAGCGGAGAAACAGGGGTTTATGACAATGAGCAGTTCTTC; CDR3aa: CASSGETGVYDNEQFF; d_gene: TRBD1; v_gene: TRBV9; j_gene: TRBJ2-1; abundance: -
CDR3nt: TGTGCCAGCAGCCCGAGAGGTATCGGAGAGACCCAGTACTTC; CDR3aa: CASSPRGIGETQYF; d_gene: -; v_gene: TRBV6-5; j_gene: TRBJ2-5; abundance: once
CDR3nt: TGTGCCAGCAGCCCGAGCGGGATTACGAGCTCCTACGAGCAGTACTTC; CDR3aa: CASSPSGITSSYEQYF; d_gene: TRBD2; v_gene: TRBV5-8; j_gene: TRBJ2-7; abundance: -
CDR3nt: TGTGCCAGCAGCTTTTCCCCCCCGGACAGGGCGACCCAGTACTTC; CDR3aa: CASSFSPPDRATQYF; d_gene: TRBD1; v_gene: TRBV7-2; j_gene: TRBJ2-5; abundance: -
CDR3nt: TGTGCCAGCAGCTGGTCGGACAGGGGACTCACAGCTTTCTTT; CDR3aa: CASSWSDRGLTAFF; d_gene: TRBD1; v_gene: TRBV7-9; j_gene: TRBJ1-1; abundance: -
CDR3nt: TGTGCCAGCAGTTTATTGGGGTGGGACAGGGACAACGAGCAGTACTTC; CDR3aa: CASSLLGWDRDNEQYF; d_gene: TRBD1; v_gene: TRBV28; j_gene: TRBJ2-7; abundance: -
CDR3nt: TGTGCCAGCAGCTTAGTCAGGGCCCACTATGGCTACACCTTC; CDR3aa: CASSLVRAHYGYTF; d_gene: -; v_gene: TRBV7-9; j_gene: TRBJ1-2; abundance: -
CDR3nt: TGTGCCAGCAGCTGGCGGACAGGGGGTAGGGGCTACACCTTC; CDR3aa: CASSWRTGGRGYTF; d_gene: TRBD1; v_gene: TRBV13; j_gene: TRBJ1-2; abundance: -
CDR3nt: TGTGCCAGCAGCTCCGGGACTCTCACTAGCACAGATACGCAGTATTTT; CDR3aa: CASSSGTLTSTDTQYF; d_gene: -; v_gene: TRBV11-3; j_gene: TRBJ2-3; abundance: -
CDR3nt: TGCGCCAGCTCCCACCCGCCACCGGGACTGCTCCGAGGAACGCAGTATTTT; CDR3aa: CASSHPPPGLLRGTQYF; d_gene: -; v_gene: TRBV4-1; j_gene: TRBJ2-3; abundance: -
CDR3nt: TGTGCCAGCAGCCAGGGACAGGGGAGTAAGAACGAGCAGTACTTC; CDR3aa: CASSQGQGSKNEQYF; d_gene: TRBD1; v_gene: TRBV9; j_gene: TRBJ2-7; abundance: -
CDR3nt: TGTGCCAGTACCCCGGGACAGGGTTTCGGGTCACCCCTCCACTTT; CDR3aa: CASTPGQGFGSPLHF; d_gene: TRBD1; v_gene: TRBV19; j_gene: TRBJ1-6; abundance: few
CDR3nt: TGCGCCAGCAGCCAAGAGTTAGGGGGACCCGGGTGGACAGATACGCAGTATTTT; CDR3aa: CASSQELGGPGWTDTQYF; d_gene: -; v_gene: TRBV4-3; j_gene: TRBJ2-3; abundance: -
CDR3nt: TGTGCCTGGAGTGTACGGGGGGGGGAGCTGTTTTTT; CDR3aa: CAWSVRGGELFF; d_gene: -; v_gene: TRBV30; j_gene: TRBJ2-2; abundance: -
CDR3nt: TGTGCCAGCAGGACAGGGGGAGGCAATCAGCCCCAGCATTTT; CDR3aa: CASRTGGGNQPQHF; d_gene: TRBD1; v_gene: TRBV27; j_gene: TRBJ1-5; abundance: -
CDR3nt: TGTGCCAGCTCTCCCCTTGATGGAGTTTATGGCGACATTCAGTACTTC; CDR3aa: CASSPLDGVYGDIQYF; d_gene: -; v_gene: TRBV18; j_gene: TRBJ2-4; abundance: -
CDR3nt: TGTGCCAGCAGCTTGGTACTGGGGCAGGGCTACACCTTC; CDR3aa: CASSLVLGQGYTF; d_gene: -; v_gene: TRBV11-2; j_gene: TRBJ1-2; abundance: few
CDR3nt: TGTGCCAGTAGTAAAGGGACTGGCGGGGGCTCCTACGAGCAGTACTTC; CDR3aa: CASSKGTGGGSYEQYF; d_gene: TRBD2; v_gene: TRBV19; j_gene: TRBJ2-7; abundance: -
CDR3nt: TGTGCCAGCAGCGTAGCTTGGAGCGAGGACACAGATACGCAGTATTTT; CDR3aa: CASSVAWSEDTDTQYF; d_gene: -; v_gene: TRBV9; j_gene: TRBJ2-3; abundance: -
CDR3nt: TGTGCCAGCAGTTTACTGATCAACAAGGACAGGGAAACGGGCTACGAGCAGTACTTC; CDR3aa: CASSLLINKDRETGYEQYF; d_gene: TRBD1; v_gene: TRBV28; j_gene: TRBJ2-7; abundance: -
CDR3nt: TGTGCCAGCAGTTCCCCTGCGGGGGGGAAGTACAATGAGCAGTTCTTC; CDR3aa: CASSSPAGGKYNEQFF; d_gene: TRBD2; v_gene: TRBV28; j_gene: TRBJ2-1; abundance: -
CDR3nt: TGTGCCAGCAGTCGCGACTTATACACTGAAGCTTTCTTT; CDR3aa: CASSRDLYTEAFF; d_gene: -; v_gene: TRBV7-9; j_gene: TRBJ1-1; abundance: -
CDR3nt: TGTGCCAGCAGCGTAGTAGCCAGCTTGAACACTGAAGCTTTCTTT; CDR3aa: CASSVVASLNTEAFF; d_gene: -; v_gene: TRBV9; j_gene: TRBJ1-1; abundance: -
CDR3nt: TGTGCCAGTCGGATCGGAGTCTCTGGGGCCAACGTCCTGACTTTC; CDR3aa: CASRIGVSGANVLTF; d_gene: -; v_gene: TRBV19; j_gene: TRBJ2-6; abundance: -
CDR3nt: TGTGCCAGCAGTACAGGGTTTCAGCCCCAGCATTTT; CDR3aa: CASSTGFQPQHF; d_gene: -; v_gene: TRBV5-6; j_gene: TRBJ1-5; abundance: -
CDR3nt: TGCGCCAGCAGCTTGGAGGAGGGATCCGAGCAGTACTTC; CDR3aa: CASSLEEGSEQYF; d_gene: -; v_gene: TRBV5-1; j_gene: TRBJ2-7; abundance: -
CDR3nt: TGTGCCAGCAGCTTAGTCGAGACAGGGCACACAGATACGCAGTATTTT; CDR3aa: CASSLVETGHTDTQYF; d_gene: TRBD1; v_gene: TRBV7-8; j_gene: TRBJ2-3; abundance: few
CDR3nt: TGTGCCAGCTCACCCCGGACAGGTCAAGAGACCCAGTACTTC; CDR3aa: CASSPRTGQETQYF; d_gene: TRBD1; v_gene: TRBV18; j_gene: TRBJ2-5; abundance: few
CDR3nt: TGCGCCAGCAGCCAACGACAGATCATGAACACTGAAGCTTTCTTT; CDR3aa: CASSQRQIMNTEAFF; d_gene: -; v_gene: TRBV4-1; j_gene: TRBJ1-1; abundance: -
CDR3nt: TGTGCCAGCAGCTTGGTGGACAGGACCACAGATACGCAGTATTTT; CDR3aa: CASSLVDRTTDTQYF; d_gene: TRBD1; v_gene: TRBV5-6; j_gene: TRBJ2-3; abundance: once
CDR3nt: TGCGCCAGCAGCCAAGGCAGGGACTCTGGAAACACCATATATTTT; CDR3aa: CASSQGRDSGNTIYF; d_gene: -; v_gene: TRBV4-3; j_gene: TRBJ1-3; abundance: -
CDR3nt: TGCGCCAGCGTCAGGGGTGGCTCCTACAATGAGCAGTTCTTC; CDR3aa: CASVRGGSYNEQFF; d_gene: -; v_gene: TRBV5-1; j_gene: TRBJ2-1; abundance: -
CDR3nt: TGCGCCAGCAGCTTCGGACAGGGGGCCCGGGCTAACTATGGCTACACCTTC; CDR3aa: CASSFGQGARANYGYTF; d_gene: TRBD1; v_gene: TRBV5-1; j_gene: TRBJ1-2; abundance: once
CDR3nt: TGTGCCAGCAGCCCGCCGGGACAGGGATACACCGGGGAGCTGTTTTTT; CDR3aa: CASSPPGQGYTGELFF; d_gene: TRBD1; v_gene: TRBV5-4; j_gene: TRBJ2-2; abundance: -
CDR3nt: TGTGCCAGCGCGGACAGGGGCGGCCAGCCCCAGCATTTT; CDR3aa: CASADRGGQPQHF; d_gene: TRBD1; v_gene: TRBV6-5; j_gene: TRBJ1-5; abundance: -